The 3 T cell receptor beta chains listed next were all sequenced from one sample in a study of T cell responses to AZD1222 COVID-19 vaccine. Libraries were prepared by immunoSEQ multiplex PCR; TCRdb keeps only in-frame clonotypes and omits some of them. Of around 78,000 clones listed, about 90% are singletons. The material sequenced was peripheral blood, taken 28 days after the second AZD1222 dose. The receptor source for this set is an adult who received the AZD1222 COVID-19 vaccine.

The chain couples TRBV14 to TRBJ1-5, with a weak D call TRBD1 (5 bases). Trimming removed 4 bases at V and 1 base at J, with 8 bases between. Germline assignment: CDR1 SGHDN and CDR2 FVKESK. This CDR3 has 14 residues. The CDR3, as DNA: TGTGCCAGCAGCCTGACAGTGAGCAATCAGCCCCAGCATTTT. Translated, it gives CASSLTVSNQPQHF.

V gene TRBV27 combines with J gene TRBJ2-7; D might be TRBD1 (5 bases). The V end was cut by 3 bases, the J end by 2 bases, with 11 bases between. The CDR3 has 14 residues. The germline gives CDR1 MNHEY, CDR2 SMNVEV (reference sequence). CDR3 residues: CASSLRQQTYEQYF. CDR3 in DNA: TGTGCCAGCAGTTTGAGACAGCAGACCTACGAGCAGTACTTC.

CDR3 coding DNA: TGTGCCAGTCGCACCGCAGAGTCTGGAAACACCATATATTTT. Residues: CASRTAESGNTIYF. V and J are TRBV18 and TRBJ1-3; D is ambiguous. The CDR3 runs to 14 residues. CDR1 and CDR2 (germline): KGHSH, LQKENI. Trimming removed 9 bases from V and 1 base from J, with 13 bases in between.